A single sample gave rise to the 17 T cell receptor beta chains below, sequenced in a study of blood T cell repertoires in COVID-19. Here immunoSEQ multiplex PCR was the method, and the copy in TCRdb shows in-frame clones only, minus some. The sample lists about 190,000 clones, 79% occurring once. The sequenced material came from peripheral blood. These receptors were collected from a man in his sixties with active or convalescent COVID-19.

V and J are TRBV6-5 and TRBJ2-2, with D unclear. The CDR3 is 12 amino acids. V was shortened by 7 bases and J by 1 base, with 4 bases between the two germline ends. Germline V gene data show CDR1 as MNHEY and CDR2 as SVGAGI. The CDR3 nucleotides are TGTGCCAGCAACGGGAACACCGGGGAGCTGTTTTTT. Translation gives CASNGNTGELFF.

The genes are TRBV19 and TRBJ1-3, with 9 bases fitting TRBD1. Trimming cost V 9 bases and J 4 bases; bases outside gene matches: 7. Looked up from germline, CDR1 is LNHDA and CDR2 is SQIVND (reference sequence). This CDR3 spans 14 amino acids. The DNA of the CDR3 is TGTGCCAGCACTAGGACAGGGGCGGGAAACACCATATATTTT. It specifies CASTRTGAGNTIYF.

The chain recombines TRBV27 with TRBJ2-1, with 9 bases matching TRBD2. This CDR3 has 15 residues. V was clipped by 7 bases and J by 4 bases; unmatched bases: 8. Germline V lookup: CDR1 MNHEY, CDR2 SMNVEV (reference sequence). The CDR3 loop reads CASTTSGRRYNEQFF. CDR3 coding DNA: TGTGCCAGCACCACAAGCGGGAGGCGGTACAATGAGCAGTTCTTC.

The chain recombines TRBV27 with TRBJ2-1; 11 positions agree with TRBD2. The CDR3 is made up of 16 amino acids. With 5 bases clipped from V and 5 bases from J, the junction kept 8 bases outside the gene matches. Germline loops: CDR1 MNHEY, CDR2 SMNVEV (reference sequence). This CDR3 reads CASSVTSGSHNNEQFF. The CDR3 DNA reads TGTGCCAGCAGTGTCACTAGCGGGAGCCATAACAATGAGCAGTTCTTC.

This chain uses TRBV5-1 with TRBJ2-2; 7 bases line up with TRBD2. Unmatched junction bases numbered 8, after V lost 4 bases and J lost 5 bases. From germline, CDR1 is SGHRS and CDR2 YFSETQ. The CDR3 contains 15 residues. The chain's CDR3 is CASSPGGGSTGELFF. The DNA for the CDR3 is TGCGCCAGCAGCCCTGGAGGCGGGAGTACCGGGGAGCTGTTTTTT.

The genes are TRBV5-1 and TRBJ1-1; D is uncertain. Germline V lookup: CDR1 SGHRS, CDR2 YFSETQ. V was pared by 6 bases and J by 5 bases, with 14 bases between. This CDR3 has 13 residues. CDR3: CASTLEGGTEAFF. DNA of the CDR3: TGCGCCAGCACCCTCGAGGGAGGAACTGAAGCTTTCTTT.

This clone appeared many times. The CDR3 DNA follows: TGTGCCAGCAGCGCGTCGGAGGCCCACGCGTACTTC. It encodes CASSASEAHAYF. V gene TRBV7-9 combines with J gene TRBJ2-7; tentatively, D is TRBD2 (5 bases). The length of the CDR3 is 12 residues. V lost 5 bases and J 12 bases, leaving 17 bases between the germline ends. Germline assignment: CDR1 SEHNR and CDR2 FQNEAQ (reference sequence).

The chain couples TRBV9 to TRBJ2-3; 7 nucleotides agree with TRBD1. The CDR3 consists of 13 residues. Germline V CDR1 and CDR2: SGDLS, YYNGEE. J lost 6 bases, V lost 4 bases, and 5 bases had no gene match. The DNA of the CDR3 is TGTGCCAGCAGCTTCGACAGGGTGGATACGCAGTATTTT. Its protein is CASSFDRVDTQYF.

The chain has TRBV5-4 and TRBJ2-5; D may be TRBD2 (5 bases). The CDR3 is 14 amino acids. The germline V gene has CDR1 SGHNT and CDR2 YYREEE (reference sequence). Trimming pared 1 base from V and 2 bases from J, leaving 9 bases between. The CDR3: CASSLRSGQETQYF. CDR3 nucleotides: TGTGCCAGCAGCTTGAGATCGGGACAAGAGACCCAGTACTTC.

This clone has more than one count but fewer than ten. This chain uses TRBV25-1 with TRBJ2-3; 11 bases are shared with TRBD2. Trimming at V came to 4 bases and at J to 3 bases, leaving 6 bases not matched to a gene. Germline V gene sequence: CDR1 MGHDK, CDR2 SYGVNS. This CDR3 spans 16 amino acids. The CDR3 is CASSGHSGRGTDTQYF. CDR3 nucleotides: TGTGCCAGCAGTGGACATAGCGGGAGGGGGACAGATACGCAGTATTTT.

The chain has TRBV7-9 and TRBJ2-7; D might be TRBD2 (5 bases). Germline CDR1 SEHNR, CDR2 FQNEAQ (reference sequence). Trimming took off 4 bases at V and 7 bases at J, with 17 bases between the two ends. The CDR3 spans 14 residues. CDR3 in DNA: TGTGCCAGCAGCTACCGGACGGACTTGATTGAGCAGTACTTC. Protein product: CASSYRTDLIEQYF. Full variable domain (rest looked up from reference TRBV7-9 and TRBJ2-7): DTGVSQNPRHKITKRGQNVTFRCDPISEHNRLYWYRQTLGQGPEFLTYFQNEAQLEKSRLLSDRFSAERPKGSFSTLEIQRTEQGDSAMYLCASSYRTDLIEQYFGPGTRLTVT.

The chain employs TRBV5-4 and TRBJ2-3, with TRBD1 matching 10 bases. V was clipped by 4 bases and J by 0 bases; unmatched bases: 5. Germline loops: CDR1 SGHNT, CDR2 YYREEE (reference sequence). This CDR3 region has 16 residues. In DNA form, the CDR3 reads TGTGCCAGCAGCACGGGACAGGGGCCCAGCACAGATACGCAGTATTTT. This gives the protein CASSTGQGPSTDTQYF.

Ten or more counts support this clone. The chain uses TRBV5-1 and TRBJ1-6; D unresolved. CDR3 length: 13 residues. The ends were cut back, 1 base at V and 5 bases at J, with 4 bases in the middle. Germline lookup yields CDR1 SGHRS and CDR2 YFSETQ. CDR3 in amino acids: CASSLSNNSPLHF. CDR3 in DNA: TGCGCCAGCAGCTTGAGCAATAATTCACCCCTCCACTTT.

This chain connects TRBV5-4 to TRBJ2-4, with TRBD1 matching 7 bases. This CDR3 is 14 amino acids long. Germline V gives CDR1 SGHNT, CDR2 YYREEE (reference sequence). V shed 4 bases and J 1 base; nucleotides not matched to a gene: 2. The CDR3 nucleotides read TGTGCCAGCAGCCAGGACAGGGCCAAAAACATTCAGTACTTC. Residues: CASSQDRAKNIQYF.

The CDR3 loop reads CASGQRRDNSPLHF. CDR3 coding DNA: TGTGCCAGCGGGCAGAGGCGGGATAATTCACCCCTCCACTTT. V gene TRBV27 combines with J gene TRBJ1-6; the D is unclear. Germline CDR1 MNHEY, CDR2 SMNVEV (reference sequence). The CDR3 length is 14 residues. Trimming removed 8 bases from V and 5 bases from J, with 13 bases in between.

The chain recombines TRBV7-3 with TRBJ2-7; TRBD2 aligns across 7 bases. The CDR3 contains 16 residues. Trimming cost V 1 base and J 5 bases; bases outside gene matches: 11. Germline V gene lookup returns CDR1 SGHTA and CDR2 FQGTGA. The CDR3: CASSLKAGVKADEQYF. The CDR3 bases are TGTGCCAGCAGCTTAAAGGCGGGAGTTAAAGCCGACGAGCAGTACTTC. The variable domain in full, completed from reference TRBV7-3 and TRBJ2-7, reads GAGVSQTPSNKVTEKGKYVELRCDPISGHTALYWYRQSLGQGPEFLIYFQGTGAADDSGLPNDRFFAVRPEGSVSTLKIQRTERGDSAVYLCASSLKAGVKADEQYFGPGTRLTVT.

This clone was seen a handful of times. The rearrangement joins TRBV14 to TRBJ2-5; TRBD2 aligns across 8 bases. The CDR3 has 11 residues. V lost 10 bases to trimming and J lost 4 bases; unmatched junction nucleotides: 2. Germline loops: CDR1 SGHDN, CDR2 FVKESK. The CDR3 protein is CATLAGETQYF. CDR3 sequence (DNA): TGTGCCACCCTAGCGGGAGAGACCCAGTACTTC.